This T cell receptor beta chain was documented in a study of OX40 agonist ivuxolimab in advanced cancers. Looking at the study overall: The dose-escalation cohort had hepatocellular carcinoma, melanoma, renal cell or head and neck cancer. Points from the study as a whole: Among T cells, CD8+ cells averaged more expanded clones than CD4+ cells.

CDR3 length: 16 residues. The germline V gene has CDR1 MGHRA and CDR2 YSYEKL. Trimming pared 2 bases from V and 4 bases from J, leaving 18 bases between. Generated by immunoSEQ multiplex PCR, the TCRdb table keeps only in-frame clones and is missing some. The sample comprises 120,000 or so clones, around 95% of which are singletons, and over 0.15% rests with the top ten. Notes on this clone: Its antigen remains unidentified.

The sequence came from an adult with an advanced solid tumor such as melanoma, head and neck, liver or kidney cancer. V gene TRBV4-1 combines with J gene TRBJ2-7, with D perhaps matching TRBD1 (5 bases). Sample: CD4+ or CD8+ T cells sorted from blood, taken in a trial of the OX40 agonist ivuxolimab. CDR3 amino acids: CASSQKGIPGAYEQYF. Here the CDR3 DNA reads TGCGCCAGCAGCCAAAAGGGGATTCCTGGAGCATACGAGCAGTACTTC.